Given below is one TCR beta chain in context. Its antigen is undetermined. This sample was included in a study of T cell responses to AZD1222 COVID-19 vaccine. Across the study: Second-dose intervals of approximately 4 or approximately 12 weeks were pooled.

Overall study findings and caveats: Females made up more of the donors, who were largely white British, and clonal diversity may have come out too low.

Assay used: immunoSEQ multiplex PCR; TCRdb lists only in-frame clones, some missing. The data hold 150,000 to 170,000 clones, with around 89% observed a single time. Germline V gives CDR1 SNHLY, CDR2 FYNNEI. The CDR3 has 13 amino acids. With 8 bases removed from V and 0 bases from J, the gap between germline ends came to 8 bases. This chain links TRBV2 with TRBJ1-3, with a tentative D call TRBD1 (5 bases). The clonotype comes from an adult in good health. The sequencing here drew on peripheral blood, taken on day 0 of AZD1222 vaccination. DNA of the CDR3: TGTGCCAGCCGCGGGGGCTCTGGAAACACCATATATTTT. This sequence encodes CASRGGSGNTIYF.